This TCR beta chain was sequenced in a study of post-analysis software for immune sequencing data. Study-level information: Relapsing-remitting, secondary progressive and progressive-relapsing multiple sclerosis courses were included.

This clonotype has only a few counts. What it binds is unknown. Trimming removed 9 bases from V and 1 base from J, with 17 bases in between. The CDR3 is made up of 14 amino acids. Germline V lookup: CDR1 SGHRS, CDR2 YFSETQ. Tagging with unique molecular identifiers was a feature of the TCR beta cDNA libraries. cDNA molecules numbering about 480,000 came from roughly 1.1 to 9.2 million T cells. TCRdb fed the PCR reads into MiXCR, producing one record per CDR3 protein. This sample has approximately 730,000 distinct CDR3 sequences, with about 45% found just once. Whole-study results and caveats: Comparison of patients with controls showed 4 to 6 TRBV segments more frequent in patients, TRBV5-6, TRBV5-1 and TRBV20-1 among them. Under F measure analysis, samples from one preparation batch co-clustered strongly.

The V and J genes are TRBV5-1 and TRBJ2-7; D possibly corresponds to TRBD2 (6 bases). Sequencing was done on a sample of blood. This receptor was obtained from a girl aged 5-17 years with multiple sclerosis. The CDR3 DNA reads TGCGCCACGCTACGGGAGCGGGTGTCCTACGAGCAGTACTTC. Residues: CATLRERVSYEQYF. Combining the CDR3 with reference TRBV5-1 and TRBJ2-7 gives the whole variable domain KAGVTQTPRYLIKTRGQQVTLSCSPISGHRSVSWYQQTPGQGLQFLFEYFSETQRNKGNFPGRFSGRQFSNSRSEMNVSTLELGDSALYLCATLRERVSYEQYFGPGTRLTVT.